This T cell receptor beta chain was documented in a study of blood T cell repertoires in COVID-19. Cohort assignment relied on participant-reported clinical history. Methods used by the authors: By means of reference gene primer amplification, nucleated cell counts were estimated. Profiled with immunoSEQ multiplex PCR; TCRdb holds only in-frame clones, not every one. V, J and clone size are taken as reported in that table, and D and trimming were inferred from the DNA itself. The sample holds approximately 240,000 clones, around 90% seen once. The CDR3 runs 16 residues. Losses at the gene ends were 5 bases for V and 7 bases for J; bases not matched to a gene: 8. The V gene's germline CDR1 is SGHTA and CDR2 FQGNSA.

The chain links TRBV7-2 to TRBJ2-2, with 12 nucleotides matching TRBD2. The TCR was taken from a young woman with acute COVID-19. Sequencing was carried out using PBMCs or T cells enriched from blood (not recorded which). The CDR3 is CASSPGLAGYGGELFF. For the CDR3, the DNA is TGTGCCAGCAGCCCCGGACTAGCGGGATATGGCGGGGAGCTGTTTTTT. Combining the CDR3 with reference TRBV7-2 and TRBJ2-2 gives the whole variable domain GAGVSQSPSNKVTEKGKDVELRCDPISGHTALYWYRQSLGQGLEFLIYFQGNSAPDKSGLPSDRFSAERTGGSVSTLTIQRTQQEDSAVYLCASSPGLAGYGGELFFGEGSRLTVL.